The source of this T cell receptor (beta chain) is a study of T cell repertoires in cytomegalovirus infection. General study points: Totalled public TCR beta family frequency picked out people who carried CMV plus the relevant HLA. The ex vivo response was dominated by HLA-C-restricted CMV-specific TCR beta clonotypes.

This CDR3 is 15 amino acids long. V gave up 1 base and J gave up 5 bases, with 9 bases separating them. Germline V gene sequence: CDR1 SGHTA, CDR2 FQGNSA. Turning to this clonotype: Its antigen is as yet unknown.

TCRdb re-called the reads with MiXCR, one entry per CDR3 protein. The profile shows some 500,000 distinct CDR3 sequences, almost 40% of them singletons. This TCR was recovered from a human donor in good health (CMV status not recorded). Some clones in this sample may be carry-over from other donors' samples. Sequencing was performed on cultured PBMCs, taken from culture after CMV antigen stimulation. The chain uses TRBV7-2 and TRBJ1-6; D call uncertain. CDR3 sequence reads: CASSLGVGNNSPLHF. Here the CDR3 DNA reads TGTGCCAGCAGCTTAGGTGTCGGCAATAATTCACCCCTCCACTTT.